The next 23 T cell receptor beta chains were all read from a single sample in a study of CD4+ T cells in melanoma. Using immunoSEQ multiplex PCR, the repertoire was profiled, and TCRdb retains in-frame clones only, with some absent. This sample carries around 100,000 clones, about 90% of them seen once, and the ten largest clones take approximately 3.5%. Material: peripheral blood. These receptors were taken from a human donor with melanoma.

The CDR3 sequence: CASSLVGGARGYTF. DNA for the CDR3: TGCGCCAGCAGCTTGGTAGGGGGGGCCCGTGGCTACACCTTC. This chain uses TRBV5-1 with TRBJ1-2, with a possible D match to TRBD1 (6 bases). This CDR3 spans 14 amino acids. With 0 bases removed from V and 7 bases from J, the gap between germline ends came to 13 bases. Germline CDR1 and CDR2: SGHRS and YFSETQ.

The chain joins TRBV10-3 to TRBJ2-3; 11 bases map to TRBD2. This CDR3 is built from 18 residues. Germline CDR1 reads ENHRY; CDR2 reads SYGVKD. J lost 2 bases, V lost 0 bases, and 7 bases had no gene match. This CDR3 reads CAISESSLAGGFTDTQYF. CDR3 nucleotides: TGTGCCATCAGTGAGTCCAGCCTAGCGGGGGGTTTCACAGATACGCAGTATTTT.

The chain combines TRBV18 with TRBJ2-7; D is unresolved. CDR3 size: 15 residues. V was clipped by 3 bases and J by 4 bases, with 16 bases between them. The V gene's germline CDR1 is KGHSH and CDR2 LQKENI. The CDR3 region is CASSPWRDQLYEQYF. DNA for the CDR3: TGTGCCAGCTCACCTTGGCGCGACCAACTTTACGAGCAGTACTTC.

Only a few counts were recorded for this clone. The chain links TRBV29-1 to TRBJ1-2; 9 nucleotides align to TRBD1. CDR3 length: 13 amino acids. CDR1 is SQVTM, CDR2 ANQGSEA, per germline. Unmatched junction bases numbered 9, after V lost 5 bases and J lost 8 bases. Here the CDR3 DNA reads TGCAGCGTTCTGGGACAGGGCGCTAAAGGCTACACCTTC. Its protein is CSVLGQGAKGYTF.

CDR3 DNA sequence: TGTGCCATCAGTGCGGCAGGAGGGTCCTACAATGAGCAGTTCTTC. Protein sequence: CAISAAGGSYNEQFF. The rearrangement uses TRBV10-3 and TRBJ2-1, with D possibly being TRBD2 (6 bases). Germline CDR1 ENHRY, CDR2 SYGVKD. V was trimmed by 4 bases and J by 1 base, leaving 11 bases between them. This CDR3 region has 15 residues.

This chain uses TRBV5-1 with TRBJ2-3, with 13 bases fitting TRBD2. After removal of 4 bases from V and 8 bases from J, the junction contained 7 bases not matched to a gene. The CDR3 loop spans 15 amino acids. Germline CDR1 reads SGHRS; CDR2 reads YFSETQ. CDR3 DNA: TGCGCCAGCAGCCTGACTAGCGGGAGGCTCAGTACGCAGTATTTT. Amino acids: CASSLTSGRLSTQYF. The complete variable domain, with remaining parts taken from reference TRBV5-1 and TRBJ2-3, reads KAGVTQTPRYLIKTRGQQVTLSCSPISGHRSVSWYQQTPGQGLQFLFEYFSETQRNKGNFPGRFSGRQFSNSRSEMNVSTLELGDSALYLCASSLTSGRLSTQYFGPGTRLTVL.

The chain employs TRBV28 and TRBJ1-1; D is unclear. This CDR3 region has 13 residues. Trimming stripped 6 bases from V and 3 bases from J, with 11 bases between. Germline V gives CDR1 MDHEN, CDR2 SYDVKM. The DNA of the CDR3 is TGTGCCAGCAGGACTTCGGACCACACTGAAGCTTTCTTT. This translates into CASRTSDHTEAFF. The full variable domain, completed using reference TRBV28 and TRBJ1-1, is DVKVTQSSRYLVKRTGEKVFLECVQDMDHENMFWYRQDPGLGLRLIYFSYDVKMKEKGDIPEGYSVSREKKERFSLILESASTNQTSMYLCASRTSDHTEAFFGQGTRLTVV.

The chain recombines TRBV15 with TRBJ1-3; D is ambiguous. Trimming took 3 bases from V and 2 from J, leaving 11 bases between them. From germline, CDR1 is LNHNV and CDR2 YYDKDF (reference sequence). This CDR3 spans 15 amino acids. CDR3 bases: TGTGCCACCAGCAGGGGCCCTAATACTGGAAACACCATATATTTT. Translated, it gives CATSRGPNTGNTIYF.

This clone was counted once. CDR3 sequence (DNA): TGTGCCAGCAGTAAGGCTAGGGAGTATGCTTTCTTT. This sequence encodes CASSKAREYAFF. The chain links TRBV2 to TRBJ1-1; D remains ambiguous. V was cut by 5 bases and J by 11 bases, with 15 bases left in between. Germline V lookup: CDR1 SNHLY, CDR2 FYNNEI. This CDR3 is built from 12 residues.

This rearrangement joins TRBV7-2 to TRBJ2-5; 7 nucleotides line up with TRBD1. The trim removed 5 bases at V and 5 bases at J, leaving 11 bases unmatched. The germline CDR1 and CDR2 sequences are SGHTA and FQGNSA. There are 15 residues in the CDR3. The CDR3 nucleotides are TGTGCCAGCAGCCTCTACAGGGGCGCAGACGAGACCCAGTACTTC. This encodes CASSLYRGADETQYF.

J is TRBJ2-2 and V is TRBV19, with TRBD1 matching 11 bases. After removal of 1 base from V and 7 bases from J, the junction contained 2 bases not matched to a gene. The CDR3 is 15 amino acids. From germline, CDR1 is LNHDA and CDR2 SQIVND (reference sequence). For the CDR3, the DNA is TGTGCCAGTAGTATAGGGACAGGGGGCATCGGGGAGCTGTTTTTT. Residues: CASSIGTGGIGELFF. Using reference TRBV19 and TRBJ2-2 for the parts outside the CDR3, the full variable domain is DGGITQSPKYLFRKEGQNVTLSCEQNLNHDAMYWYRQDPGQGLRLIYYSQIVNDFQKGDIAEGYSVSREKKESFPLTVTSAQKNPTAFYLCASSIGTGGIGELFFGEGSRLTVL.

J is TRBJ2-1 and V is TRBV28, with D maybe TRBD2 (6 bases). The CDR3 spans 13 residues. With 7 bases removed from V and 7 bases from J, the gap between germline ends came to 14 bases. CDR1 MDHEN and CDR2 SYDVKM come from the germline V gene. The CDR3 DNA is TGTGCCAGCATCCCCGGGAGTCGGAATGAGCAGTTCTTC. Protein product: CASIPGSRNEQFF.

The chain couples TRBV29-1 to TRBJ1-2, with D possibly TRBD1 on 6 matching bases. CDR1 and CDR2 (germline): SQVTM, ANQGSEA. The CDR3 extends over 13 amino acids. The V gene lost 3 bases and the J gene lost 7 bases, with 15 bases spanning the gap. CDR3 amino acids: CSVDRSRGGGYTF. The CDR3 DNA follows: TGCAGCGTTGATAGGTCACGAGGGGGTGGCTACACCTTC.

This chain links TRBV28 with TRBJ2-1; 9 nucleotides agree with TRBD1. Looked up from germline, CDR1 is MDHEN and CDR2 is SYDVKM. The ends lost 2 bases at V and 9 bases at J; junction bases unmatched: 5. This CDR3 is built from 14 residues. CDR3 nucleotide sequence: TGTGCCAGCAGTTTAGACAGGGGGACCGGTGAGCAGTTCTTC. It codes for CASSLDRGTGEQFF.

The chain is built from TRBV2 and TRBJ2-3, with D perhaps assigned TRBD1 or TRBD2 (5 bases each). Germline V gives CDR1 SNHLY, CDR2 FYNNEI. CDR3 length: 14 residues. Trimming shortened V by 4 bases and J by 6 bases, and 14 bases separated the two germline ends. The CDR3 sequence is CASSVSIGADTQYF. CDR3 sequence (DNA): TGTGCCAGCAGTGTCAGCATCGGGGCCGATACGCAGTATTTT.

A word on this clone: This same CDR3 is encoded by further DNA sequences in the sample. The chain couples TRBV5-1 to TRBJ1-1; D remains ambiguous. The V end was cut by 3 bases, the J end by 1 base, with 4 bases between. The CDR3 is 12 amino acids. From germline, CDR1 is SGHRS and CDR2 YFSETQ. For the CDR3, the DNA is TGCGCCAGCAGCTCCGGGAACACTGAAGCTTTCTTT. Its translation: CASSSGNTEAFF.

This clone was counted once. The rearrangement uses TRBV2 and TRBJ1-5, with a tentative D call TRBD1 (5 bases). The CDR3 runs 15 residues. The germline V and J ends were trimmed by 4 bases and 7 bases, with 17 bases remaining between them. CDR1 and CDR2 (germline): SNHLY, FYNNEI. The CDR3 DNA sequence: TGTGCCAGCAGTGTAGGGCAGGGCTATAGACAGCCCCAGCATTTT. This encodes CASSVGQGYRQPQHF.

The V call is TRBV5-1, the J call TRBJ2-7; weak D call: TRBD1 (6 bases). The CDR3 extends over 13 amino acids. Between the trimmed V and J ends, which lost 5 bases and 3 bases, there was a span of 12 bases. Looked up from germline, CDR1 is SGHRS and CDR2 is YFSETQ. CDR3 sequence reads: CASSLDRNYEQYF. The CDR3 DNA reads TGCGCCAGCAGTCTCGACAGGAACTACGAGCAGTACTTC.

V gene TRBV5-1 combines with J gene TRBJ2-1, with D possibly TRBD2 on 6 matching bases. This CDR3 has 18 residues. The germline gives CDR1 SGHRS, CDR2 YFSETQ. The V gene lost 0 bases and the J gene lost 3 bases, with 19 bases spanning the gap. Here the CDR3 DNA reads TGCGCCAGCAGCTTGGGTCGGGAGACCTACCCCTACTACAATGAGCAGTTCTTC. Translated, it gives CASSLGRETYPYYNEQFF.

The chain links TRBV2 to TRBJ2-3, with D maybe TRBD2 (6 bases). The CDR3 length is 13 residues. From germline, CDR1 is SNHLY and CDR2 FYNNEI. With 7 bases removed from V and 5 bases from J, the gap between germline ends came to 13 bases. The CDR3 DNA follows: TGTGCCAGCAATGGAGGGCCGGGAGATACGCAGTATTTT. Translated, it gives CASNGGPGDTQYF. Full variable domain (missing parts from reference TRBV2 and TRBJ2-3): EPEVTQTPSHQVTQMGQEVILRCVPISNHLYFYWYRQILGQKVEFLVSFYNNEISEKSEIFDDQFSVERPDGSNFTLKIRSTKLEDSAMYFCASNGGPGDTQYFGPGTRLTVL.

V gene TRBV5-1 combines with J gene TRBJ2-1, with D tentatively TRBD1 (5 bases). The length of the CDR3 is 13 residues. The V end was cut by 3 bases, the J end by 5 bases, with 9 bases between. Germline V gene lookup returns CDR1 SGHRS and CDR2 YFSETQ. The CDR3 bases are TGCGCCAGCAGCTACGACAGTAACAATGAGCAGTTCTTC. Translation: CASSYDSNNEQFF.

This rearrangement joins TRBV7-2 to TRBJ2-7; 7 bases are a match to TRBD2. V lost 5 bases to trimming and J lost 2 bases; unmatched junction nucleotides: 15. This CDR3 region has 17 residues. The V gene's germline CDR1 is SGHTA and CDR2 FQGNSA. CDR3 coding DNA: TGTGCCAGCAGCCCGCGGTCCTACGGGAGGATCACCTACGAGCAGTACTTC. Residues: CASSPRSYGRITYEQYF.

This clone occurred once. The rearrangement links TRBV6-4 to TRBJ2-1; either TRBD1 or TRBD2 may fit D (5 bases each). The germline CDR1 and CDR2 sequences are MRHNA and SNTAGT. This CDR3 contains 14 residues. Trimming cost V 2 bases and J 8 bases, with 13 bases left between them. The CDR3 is CASSDGTSDHEQFF. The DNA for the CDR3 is TGTGCCAGCAGTGACGGGACCAGCGACCATGAGCAGTTCTTC.